Sequencing of this TCR beta chain was carried out in a study of blood T cell repertoires in COVID-19. The overall study: T cells, B-cell-depleted T cells, or PBMCs provided the cDNA or gDNA that served as material.

Germline values: CDR1 MNHEY, CDR2 SMNVEV (reference sequence). V was clipped by 6 bases and J by 4 bases, with 18 bases between them. The CDR3 length is 15 residues. Authors' processing steps: Estimation of nucleated cell counts relied on the amplification of reference gene primers. This table comes from immunoSEQ multiplex PCR, and its TCRdb copy is limited to in-frame clones, with some not included. V and J calls and clone size follow that table, whereas D and trimming were derived from the DNA. This sample yields around 200,000 clones, of which around 82% are seen a single time; 8.6% belongs to the top ten.

The rearrangement uses TRBV27 and TRBJ1-1; D is ambiguous. The receptor's source is a man in his forties or fifties with active or convalescent COVID-19. Sequenced material: peripheral blood. DNA for the CDR3: TGTGCCAGCAGCCCAGACACGGTGCTGAGCACTGAAGCTTTCTTT. Encoded protein: CASSPDTVLSTEAFF.